The 17 T cell receptor beta chains below were found in one sample sequenced in a study of blood T cell repertoires in COVID-19. Data came from immunoSEQ multiplex PCR; TCRdb stores just in-frame clones and leaves some out. The data contain fewer than 35,000 clones, 90% of them singletons. Material for sequencing was peripheral blood. The receptors originated from a human donor in a cohort sampled during active COVID-19.

The rearrangement links TRBV4-1 to TRBJ1-6, with 8 positions matching TRBD1. The V gene's germline CDR1 is MGHRA and CDR2 YSYEKL. Trimming took 2 bases from V and 7 from J; bases not matched to a gene: 7. The CDR3 contains 16 residues. CDR3 protein: CASSQLGDRGNSPLHF. The DNA of the CDR3 is TGCGCCAGCAGCCAACTCGGCGACAGGGGAAATTCACCCCTCCACTTT.

The genes are TRBV4-1 and TRBJ2-7; maybe TRBD1 (6 bases). The V end lost 4 bases, the J end lost 1 base, and 14 bases lay between the germline ends. The CDR3 contains 15 residues. From germline, CDR1 is MGHRA and CDR2 YSYEKL. The CDR3 DNA reads as TGCGCCAGCAGCCCAGAGAACAGGGATTCCTACGAGCAGTACTTC. Protein: CASSPENRDSYEQYF.

V gene TRBV6-5 combines with J gene TRBJ1-4; D is unclear. V was shortened by 8 bases and J by 0 bases, with 10 bases between the two germline ends. CDR1 is MNHEY and CDR2 is SVGAGI in the germline V gene. The CDR3 runs 14 residues. CDR3 nucleotide sequence: TGTGCCAGCCGAAGGACTGCAACTAATGAAAAACTGTTTTTT. Amino acid sequence: CASRRTATNEKLFF.

This clone was recorded only once. The chain carries TRBV6-5 and TRBJ1-1; D remains unclear. Germline values: CDR1 MNHEY, CDR2 SVGAGI. CDR3 length: 13 amino acids. Trimming took off 0 bases at V and 4 bases at J, with 6 bases between the two ends. CDR3: CASSYSEVTEAFF. The CDR3, as DNA: TGTGCCAGCAGTTACTCGGAGGTCACTGAAGCTTTCTTT.

V and J are TRBV11-2 and TRBJ2-7, with 11 bases aligning to TRBD2. Germline V gene lookup returns CDR1 SGHAT and CDR2 FQNNGV. This CDR3 is 14 amino acids long. The J segment lost 3 bases and the V segment lost 3 bases, leaving 1 base of the junction unmatched. The CDR3 loop is CASSFTSGSYEQYF. For the CDR3, the DNA is TGTGCCAGCAGCTTCACTAGCGGGAGCTACGAGCAGTACTTC.

In nucleotides, the CDR3 is TGTGCCAGCAGTTTATCCCCACCCAGGGTTGGAGCTTTCTTT. Translated, it gives CASSLSPPRVGAFF. This chain connects TRBV28 to TRBJ1-1; D is possibly TRBD1 (5 bases). This CDR3 spans 14 amino acids. V lost 1 base to trimming and J lost 10 bases, with 16 bases between them. Germline CDR1 and CDR2: MDHEN and SYDVKM.

The sample holds a few counts of this clone. The rearrangement links TRBV5-4 to TRBJ1-2; 8 bases line up with TRBD1. CDR3 length equals 17 residues. Trimming took 0 bases from V and 3 from J; bases not matched to a gene: 10. The germline gives CDR1 SGHNT, CDR2 YYREEE (reference sequence). CDR3 bases: TGTGCCAGCAGCTTGGCGCCAGGGGGCGTAGGGGACTATGGCTACACCTTC. It codes for CASSLAPGGVGDYGYTF.

This chain links TRBV18 with TRBJ1-2; TRBD1 is a possible D gene (6 bases). Germline lookup yields CDR1 KGHSH and CDR2 LQKENI. The CDR3 consists of 14 residues. V was trimmed by 3 bases and J by 3 bases, leaving 11 bases between them. CDR3 coding DNA: TGTGCCAGCTCACCGCCGGACAGCGACTATGGCTACACCTTC. This gives the protein CASSPPDSDYGYTF.

The CDR3 sequence is CASSARLAATQETQYF. CDR3 coding DNA: TGCGCCAGCAGCGCTCGATTAGCGGCAACCCAAGAGACCCAGTACTTC. This sequence joins TRBV4-1 and TRBJ2-5, with a tentative D call TRBD2 (6 bases). The CDR3 is 16 amino acids. CDR1 and CDR2 (germline): MGHRA, YSYEKL. The V end was cut by 5 bases, the J end by 1 base, with 17 bases between.

The chain is built from TRBV5-1 and TRBJ1-4; 7 bases are a match to TRBD1. Trimming cost V 9 bases and J 2 bases; bases outside gene matches: 7. Per the germline V gene, CDR1 is SGHRS and CDR2 is YFSETQ. CDR3 length: 14 amino acids. The CDR3 loop reads CATRRDSTNEKLFF. The CDR3 DNA sequence: TGCGCCACCCGCAGGGACAGTACTAATGAAAAACTGTTTTTT.

The chain carries TRBV30 and TRBJ2-2; TRBD1 matches 7 bases. V was pared by 5 bases and J by 5 bases, with 8 bases of the junction left unmatched. This CDR3 is built from 14 residues. CDR1 is GTSNPN, CDR2 SVGIG, per germline (reference sequence). The CDR3 spells CAWYTGVGTGELFF. CDR3 in DNA: TGTGCCTGGTATACAGGGGTAGGAACCGGGGAGCTGTTTTTT.

The chain uses TRBV5-1 and TRBJ2-7, with D possibly TRBD1 on 5 matching bases. The germline V and J ends were trimmed by 0 bases and 6 bases, with 10 bases remaining between them. CDR3 length: 13 residues. Germline CDR1 SGHRS, CDR2 YFSETQ. CDR3 sequence: CASSLGGVTEQYF. Here the CDR3 DNA reads TGCGCCAGCAGCTTGGGGGGCGTAACCGAGCAGTACTTC.

This clone has only a few counts. The chain carries TRBV28 and TRBJ1-2, with no clear D. Per germline, CDR1 MDHEN and CDR2 SYDVKM. Trimming cost V 4 bases and J 0 bases, with 21 bases left between them. The CDR3 length is 18 residues. CDR3 region: CASSSRNGLGTTNYGYTF. CDR3 bases: TGTGCCAGCAGTTCTAGGAACGGTCTTGGTACAACTAACTATGGCTACACCTTC.

The J gene is TRBJ1-1, the V gene TRBV11-1, with 8 bases matching TRBD1. Trimming cost V 5 bases and J 9 bases; bases outside gene matches: 8. CDR1 SGHAT and CDR2 FQDESV come from the germline V gene (reference sequence). CDR3 length: 13 amino acids. This chain's CDR3 is CASSVDRAQKAFF. In nucleotides, the CDR3 is TGTGCCAGCAGCGTGGACAGGGCCCAAAAAGCTTTCTTT. Drawing the rest from reference TRBV11-1 and TRBJ1-1, the complete variable domain is EAEVAQSPRYKITEKSQAVAFWCDPISGHATLYWYRQILGQGPELLVQFQDESVVDDSQLPKDRFSAERLKGVDSTLKIQPAELGDSAMYLCASSVDRAQKAFFGQGTRLTVV.

This CDR3 is CASSGRLAGGETQYF. In DNA, the CDR3 is TGTGCCAGCAGCGGCAGACTAGCGGGCGGGGAGACCCAGTACTTC. The chain has TRBV5-4 and TRBJ2-5, with TRBD2 matching 10 bases. The J segment lost 5 bases and the V segment lost 4 bases, leaving 8 bases of the junction unmatched. CDR3 size: 15 residues. Looked up from germline, CDR1 is SGHNT and CDR2 is YYREEE (reference sequence).

The rearrangement links TRBV5-6 to TRBJ2-7; D possibly corresponds to TRBD2 (6 bases). The length of the CDR3 is 15 residues. The V gene lost 4 bases and the J gene lost 2 bases, with 16 bases spanning the gap. Germline CDR1 and CDR2: SGHDT and YYEEEE. The CDR3 region has the DNA TGTGCCAGCAGCGGAGGTCCAGCGGGTGCCTACGAGCAGTACTTC. Its protein product is CASSGGPAGAYEQYF.

The gene calls are TRBV7-2 and TRBJ2-1; D remains ambiguous. Trimming shortened V by 5 bases and J by 6 bases, and 11 bases separated the two germline ends. Germline V gene lookup returns CDR1 SGHTA and CDR2 FQGNSA. The CDR3 is 13 residues long. For the CDR3, the DNA is TGTGCCAGCAGCCCGAGCAACTTCAATGAGCAGTTCTTC. It codes for CASSPSNFNEQFF.